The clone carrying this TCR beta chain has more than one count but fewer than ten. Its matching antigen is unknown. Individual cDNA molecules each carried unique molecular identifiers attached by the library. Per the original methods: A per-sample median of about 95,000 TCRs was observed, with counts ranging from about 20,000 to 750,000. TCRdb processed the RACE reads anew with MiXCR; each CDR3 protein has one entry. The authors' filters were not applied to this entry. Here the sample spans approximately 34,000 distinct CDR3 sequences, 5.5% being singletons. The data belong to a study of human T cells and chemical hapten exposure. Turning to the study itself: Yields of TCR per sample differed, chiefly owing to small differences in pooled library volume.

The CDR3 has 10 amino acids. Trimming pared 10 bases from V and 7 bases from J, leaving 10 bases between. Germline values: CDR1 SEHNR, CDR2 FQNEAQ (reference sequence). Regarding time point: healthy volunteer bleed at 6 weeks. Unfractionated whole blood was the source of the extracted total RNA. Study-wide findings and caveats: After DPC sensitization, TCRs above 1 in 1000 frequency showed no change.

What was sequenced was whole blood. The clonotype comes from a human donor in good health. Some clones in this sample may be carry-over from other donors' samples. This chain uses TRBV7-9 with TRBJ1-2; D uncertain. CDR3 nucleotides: TGTGCCACTGCGTTCCTTGGCTACACCTTC. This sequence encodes CATAFLGYTF.